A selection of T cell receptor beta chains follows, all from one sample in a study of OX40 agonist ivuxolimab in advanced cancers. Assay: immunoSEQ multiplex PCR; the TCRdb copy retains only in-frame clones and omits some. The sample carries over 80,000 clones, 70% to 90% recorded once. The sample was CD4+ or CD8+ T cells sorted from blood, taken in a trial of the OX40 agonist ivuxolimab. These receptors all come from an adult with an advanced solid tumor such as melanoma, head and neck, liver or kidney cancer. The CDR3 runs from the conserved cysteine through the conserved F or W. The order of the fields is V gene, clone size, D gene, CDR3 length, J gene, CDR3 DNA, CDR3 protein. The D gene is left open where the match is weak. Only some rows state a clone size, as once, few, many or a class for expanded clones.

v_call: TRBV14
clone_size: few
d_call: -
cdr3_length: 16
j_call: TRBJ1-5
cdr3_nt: TGTGCCAGCAGCCAAGATCGGGGGGCCAGAAATCAGCCCCAGCATTTT
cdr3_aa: CASSQDRGARNQPQHF

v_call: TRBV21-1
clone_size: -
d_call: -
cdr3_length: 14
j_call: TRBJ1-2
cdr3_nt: TGTGCCAGCAGCCCCCGGGACAGGGACTATGGCTACACCTTC
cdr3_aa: CASSPRDRDYGYTF

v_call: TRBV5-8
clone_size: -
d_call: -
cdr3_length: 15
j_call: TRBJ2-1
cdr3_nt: TGTGCCAGCAGCTTGTCTGGCAGGGCCTACAATGAGCAGTTCTTC
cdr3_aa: CASSLSGRAYNEQFF

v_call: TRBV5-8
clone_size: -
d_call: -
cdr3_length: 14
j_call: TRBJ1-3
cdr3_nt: TGTGCCAGCTCTTCTGGACTTGAGGGAAACACCATATATTTT
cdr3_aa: CASSSGLEGNTIYF

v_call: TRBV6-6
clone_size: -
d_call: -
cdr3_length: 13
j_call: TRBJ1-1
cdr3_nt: TGTGCCACTCGGGCCCGGCCGAACACTGAAGCTTTCTTT
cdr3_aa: CATRARPNTEAFF

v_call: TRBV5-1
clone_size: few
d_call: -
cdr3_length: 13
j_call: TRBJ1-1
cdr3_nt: TGCGCCAGCAGCTTGACCGAGAACACTGAAGCTTTCTTT
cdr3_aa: CASSLTENTEAFF

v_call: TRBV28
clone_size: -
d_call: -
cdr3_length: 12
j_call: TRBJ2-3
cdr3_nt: TGTGCCAGCGGGAGGATGCCAGATACGCAGTATTTT
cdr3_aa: CASGRMPDTQYF

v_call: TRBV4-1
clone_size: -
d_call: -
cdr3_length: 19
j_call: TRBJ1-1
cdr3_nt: TGCGCCAGCAGCCAAGACCTACTTTTATCCGAGGGTGTGGCGACTGAAGCTTTCTTT
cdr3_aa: CASSQDLLLSEGVATEAFF

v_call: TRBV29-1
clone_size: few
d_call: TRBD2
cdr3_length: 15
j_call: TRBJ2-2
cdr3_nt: TGCAGCTCTAGCGGGGCCGATTCGAACACCGGGGAGCTGTTTTTT
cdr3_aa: CSSSGADSNTGELFF

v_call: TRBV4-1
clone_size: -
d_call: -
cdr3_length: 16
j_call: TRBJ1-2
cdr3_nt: TGCGCCAGCAGCCAAAAGGCCTTAGACAACGGGTTTGGCTACACCTTC
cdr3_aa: CASSQKALDNGFGYTF

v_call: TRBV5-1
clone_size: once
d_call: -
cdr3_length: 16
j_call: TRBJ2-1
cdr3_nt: TGCGCCAGCAGCTCGGACAGTCTCGGTGGGTACAATGAGCAGTTCTTC
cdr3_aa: CASSSDSLGGYNEQFF

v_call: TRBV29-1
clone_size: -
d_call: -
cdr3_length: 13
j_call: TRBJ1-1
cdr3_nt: TGCAGCGTCCAAGTACAGCTAGACACTGAAGCTTTCTTT
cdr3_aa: CSVQVQLDTEAFF

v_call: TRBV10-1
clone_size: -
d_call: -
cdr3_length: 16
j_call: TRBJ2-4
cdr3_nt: TGCGCCAGCAGTGACACAACCACGGAGGGCAAAAACATTCAGTACTTC
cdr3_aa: CASSDTTTEGKNIQYF